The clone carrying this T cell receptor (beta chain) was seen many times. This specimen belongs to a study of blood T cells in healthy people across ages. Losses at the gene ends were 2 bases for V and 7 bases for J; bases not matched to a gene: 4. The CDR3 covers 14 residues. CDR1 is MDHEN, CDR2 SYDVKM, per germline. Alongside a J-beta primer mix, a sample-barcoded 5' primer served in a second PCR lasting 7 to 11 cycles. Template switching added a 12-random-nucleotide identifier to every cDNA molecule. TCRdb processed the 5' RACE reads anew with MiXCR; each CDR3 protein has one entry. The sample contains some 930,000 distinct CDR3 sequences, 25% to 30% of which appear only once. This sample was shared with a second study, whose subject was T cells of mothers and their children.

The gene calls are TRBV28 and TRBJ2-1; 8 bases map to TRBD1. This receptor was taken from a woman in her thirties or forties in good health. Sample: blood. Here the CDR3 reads CASSLQGAQNEQFF. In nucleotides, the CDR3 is TGTGCCAGCAGTTTACAGGGGGCTCAGAATGAGCAGTTCTTC.